Each of the 31 T cell receptor beta chains below was sequenced from the same sample in a study of T cells in Graves' hyperthyroidism and ophthalmopathy. Researchers amplified the TCR beta CDR3 regions from RNA transcripts. A set of HTBI primers served as the primers for a first-round RT-PCR of the TCR CDR3. In TCRdb, the multiplex PCR reads were re-called with MiXCR into one record per CDR3 protein. The table records around 700,000 distinct CDR3 sequences, 35% of them present only once. Sequencing input: blood. These receptors all come from a woman in her thirties or forties with Graves' hyperthyroidism.

Turning to this clonotype: The junction shows a germline mismatch at one end, possibly a read error. The rearrangement joins TRBV10-3 to TRBJ2-7, with 10 nucleotides matching TRBD2. Germline-derived CDR1 and CDR2 are ENHRY and SYGVKD. This CDR3 region has 16 residues. CDR3 coding DNA: TGTGCCAGCAGTTTATCCCCAGCGGGAGGGAACTACGAGCAGTACTTC. Its translation is CASSLSPAGGNYEQYF.

At least ten counts were recorded for this clonotype. The chain joins TRBV29-1 to TRBJ1-1; no firm D call. The CDR3 totals 14 residues. The V gene's germline CDR1 is SQVTM and CDR2 ANQGSEA. CDR3 in amino acids: CRHLSRTSNTEAFF. DNA of the CDR3: TGCAGACATTTGAGCAGGACCTCGAACACTGAAGCTTTCTTT.

Concerning this clonotype: The final CDR3 position lacks the conserved phenylalanine or tryptophan, pointing to a likely read error. The J gene is TRBJ2-5, the V gene TRBV7-3; the D gene is possibly TRBD2 (5 bases). CDR3 length equals 15 residues. Germline V gene lookup returns CDR1 SGHTA and CDR2 FQGTGA. V lost 5 bases, J lost 5 bases, and 18 bases lay in between. The CDR3 spells CASSPLPGDWETQYL. CDR3 DNA sequence: TGTGCCAGCAGCCCCCTCCCCGGGGATTGGGAGACCCAGTACCTC.

This clonotype has just a few counts. The chain carries TRBV7-4 and TRBJ1-5; D gene unclear. In germline, CDR1 is SGHVT, CDR2 SQSDAQ. This CDR3 has 15 amino acids. Between the trimmed V and J ends, which lost 3 bases and 4 bases, there was a span of 13 bases. CDR3 region: CASSLRARLNQPQHF. In DNA form, the CDR3 reads TGTGCCAGCAGCTTGAGGGCAAGGTTAAATCAGCCCCAGCATTTT. Full variable domain (remainder filled in from reference TRBV7-4 and TRBJ1-5): GAGVSQSPRYKVAKRGRDVALRCDSISGHVTLYWYRQTLGQGSEVLTYSQSDAQRDKSGRPSGRFSAERPERSVSTLKIQRTEQGDSAVYLCASSLRARLNQPQHFGDGTRLSIL.

V usage is TRBV3-1 and J usage is TRBJ1-6, with D uncertain. V was trimmed by 0 bases and J by 9 bases, leaving 12 bases between them. This CDR3 has 15 residues. Germline CDR1 and CDR2: LGHDT and YNNKEL (reference sequence). Here the CDR3 DNA reads TGTGCCAGCAGCCAAGAGTTGGTCTTGTCTTCACCCCTCCACTTT. Protein sequence: CASSQELVLSSPLHF.

This clonotype occurred once. The chain is built from TRBV20-1 and TRBJ2-5, with TRBD2 matching over 8 bases. This CDR3 has 13 amino acids. CDR1 is DFQATT, CDR2 SNEGSKA, per germline (reference sequence). Losses at the gene ends were 6 bases for V and 5 bases for J; bases not matched to a gene: 8. CDR3 sequence: CSAPGLVGETQYF. DNA of the CDR3: TGCAGTGCACCGGGACTAGTCGGGGAGACCCAGTACTTC.

About this clonotype itself: One junction end does not reproduce the germline sequence, and a read error may be involved. The CDR3 DNA reads TGTGCCAGCGCCACGCCCCAATCTAGCGGCCGGGTGCACTTC. Protein product: CASATPQSSGRVHF. The chain couples TRBV7-9 to TRBJ2-7, with 7 bases that match TRBD2. Germline CDR1 is SEHNR and CDR2 is FQNEAQ (reference sequence). This CDR3 is built from 14 residues.

In this sample, this clonotype turned up many times. CDR3: CASSVDPRGDEQYF. CDR3 coding DNA: TGTGCCAGCAGCGTAGATCCCAGGGGGGACGAGCAGTACTTC. The chain employs TRBV9 and TRBJ2-7; D is perhaps TRBD1 (7 bases). Germline CDR1 is SGDLS and CDR2 is YYNGEE. With 0 bases removed from V and 5 bases from J, the gap between germline ends came to 12 bases. The CDR3 is 14 residues long.

V usage is TRBV6-1 and J usage is TRBJ1-2; no clear D. The germline CDR1 and CDR2 sequences are MNHNS and SASEGT. V was trimmed by 6 bases and J by 4 bases, leaving 12 bases between them. The CDR3 spans 13 residues. DNA for the CDR3: TGTGCCAGCAGGTCCTGGGAAGGCTATGGCTACACCTTC. Its translation is CASRSWEGYGYTF.

This clonotype was observed a few times. This CDR3 is CASGINYEQYF. CDR3 DNA sequence: TGTGCCAGCGGGATTAACTACGAGCAGTACTTC. The chain joins TRBV10-3 to TRBJ2-7; TRBD2 might be the D (6 bases). The germline gives CDR1 ENHRY, CDR2 SYGVKD. The CDR3 is made up of 11 amino acids. V lost 10 bases, J lost 3 bases, and 10 bases lay in between.

This clonotype was recorded many times. The J gene is TRBJ2-7, the V gene TRBV7-3; D remains ambiguous. Germline V gene sequence: CDR1 SGHTA, CDR2 FQGTGA. CDR3 size: 13 residues. Trimming took 0 bases from V and 2 from J, leaving 5 bases between them. This chain's CDR3 is CASSLTPTYEQYF. The CDR3 coding sequence is TGTGCCAGCAGCTTAACGCCGACCTACGAGCAGTACTTC.

This clonotype was recorded a few times. The chain carries TRBV4-3 and TRBJ1-2; TRBD1 agrees at 8 bases. Trimming cost V 4 bases and J 6 bases; bases outside gene matches: 10. Germline CDR1 and CDR2: LGHNA and YSLEER. The CDR3 is 15 residues long. CDR3 DNA sequence: TGCGCCAGCAGCCCTGTAGGACAGGGAACGGATGGCTACACCTTC. Protein: CASSPVGQGTDGYTF.

The chain combines TRBV5-2 with TRBJ2-7; no check of the table's D call, TRBD1, against the DNA was made. TRBV5-2 is termed a pseudogene. CDR3 length: 16 amino acids. CDR3 residues: CASNPTGKGWGYEQYF. In DNA, the CDR3 is TGTGCCAGCAACCCGACAGGGAAGGGTTGGGGCTACGAGCAGTACTTC.

CDR3 sequence reads: CASSLAGGVGEAFF. For the CDR3, the DNA is TGTGCCAGCAGCTTGGCCGGGGGAGTGGGTGAAGCTTTCTTT. The chain uses TRBV5-4 and TRBJ1-1; TRBD1 is a possible D gene (5 bases). This CDR3 has 14 residues. The germline V gene has CDR1 SGHNT and CDR2 YYREEE (reference sequence). The V end lost 0 bases, the J end lost 7 bases, and 13 bases lay between the germline ends. The full variable domain, its missing parts supplied by reference TRBV5-4 and TRBJ1-1, is ETGVTQSPTHLIKTRGQQVTLRCSSQSGHNTVSWYQQALGQGPQFIFQYYREEENGRGNFPPRFSGLQFPNYSSELNVNALELDDSALYLCASSLAGGVGEAFFGQGTRLTVV.

At least ten counts were recorded for this clonotype. The rearrangement uses TRBV13 and TRBJ1-2; the D gene is possibly TRBD1 (6 bases). The germline V gene encodes CDR1 PRHDT and CDR2 FYEKMQ (reference sequence). This CDR3 region has 14 residues. Trimming took 5 bases from V and 2 from J, leaving 12 bases between them. The CDR3 DNA sequence: TGTGCCAGCAGCAGAGACAGGCGGAACTATGGCTACACCTTC. It translates to CASSRDRRNYGYTF.

CDR3 nucleotides: TGTGCCAGCAGCCAAGAATCAACCGACCCTTATGGCTACACCTTC. Encoded protein: CASSQESTDPYGYTF. The V call is TRBV14, the J call TRBJ1-2; no clear D. Germline V gene lookup returns CDR1 SGHDN and CDR2 FVKESK. The CDR3 is 15 residues long. V lost 0 bases, J lost 5 bases, and 13 bases lay in between.

This clonotype was observed at least ten times. The CDR3 DNA reads TGTGCCAGTAGTTGGAGCAGCTACTATGGCTACACCTTC. This encodes CASSWSSYYGYTF. The chain carries TRBV19 and TRBJ1-2; D not certain. The CDR3 length is 13 residues. Trimming removed 5 bases from V and 3 bases from J, with 10 bases in between. From germline, CDR1 is LNHDA and CDR2 SQIVND (reference sequence).

This clonotype was seen a few times. The chain carries TRBV7-2 and TRBJ2-7; 7 bases align to TRBD1. The ends lost 8 bases at V and 2 bases at J; junction bases unmatched: 6. The germline CDR1 and CDR2 sequences are SGHTA and FQGNSA. The CDR3 is made up of 13 amino acids. CDR3 region: CASGGDRAYEQYF. In nucleotides, the CDR3 is TGTGCCAGCGGGGGAGACAGGGCCTACGAGCAGTACTTC. Full variable domain (remainder filled in from reference TRBV7-2 and TRBJ2-7): GAGVSQSPSNKVTEKGKDVELRCDPISGHTALYWYRQSLGQGLEFLIYFQGNSAPDKSGLPSDRFSAERTGGSVSTLTIQRTQQEDSAVYLCASGGDRAYEQYFGPGTRLTVT.

The chain has TRBV2 and TRBJ1-1, with 9 bases fitting TRBD1. Germline V gives CDR1 SNHLY, CDR2 FYNNEI. V lost 8 bases and J lost 5; bases outside the gene matches: 18. The CDR3 is 17 residues long. The CDR3 nucleotides read TGTGCCAGCTCACCACCCAACAGGGGGCGATTGGGAACTGAAGCTTTCTTT. Amino acid sequence: CASSPPNRGRLGTEAFF.

The J gene is TRBJ2-7, the V gene TRBV24-1; 14 bases are shared with TRBD2. From germline, CDR1 is KGHDR and CDR2 SFDVKD. The V and J ends lost 9 bases and 2 bases, in that order; junction bases with no gene match: 11. CDR3 size: 17 residues. CDR3 nucleotides: TGTGCCACCGGATCCGGGACTAGCGGGAGCTCCACCTACGAGCAGTACTTC. This gives the protein CATGSGTSGSSTYEQYF.

This clonotype was seen more than once but under ten times. The chain links TRBV7-8 to TRBJ1-1; the match to TRBD1 covers 9 bases. Trimming removed 8 bases from V and 0 bases from J; junction bases left unmatched: 10. CDR3 size: 16 residues. In germline, CDR1 is SGHVS, CDR2 FQNEAQ. Here the CDR3 DNA reads TGTGCCAGCGGTATAAGGGGGACAGGGCTGAACACTGAAGCTTTCTTT. Residues: CASGIRGTGLNTEAFF.

This clonotype was observed once. V usage is TRBV7-6 and J usage is TRBJ1-3; D possibly corresponds to TRBD1 (5 bases). Germline values: CDR1 SGHVS, CDR2 FNYEAQ. V gave up 2 bases and J gave up 4 bases, with 12 bases separating them. The CDR3 runs to 15 residues. The CDR3 here is CASSLRRGAGNTIYF. CDR3 sequence (DNA): TGTGCCAGCAGCTTAAGGCGGGGCGCGGGAAACACCATATATTTT.

This clonotype has a count of ten or more. The chain joins TRBV7-2 to TRBJ2-5; D may be TRBD2 (5 bases). The CDR3 sequence is 13 residues long. V shed 5 bases and J shed 2 bases, with 9 bases lying between them. CDR1 is SGHTA and CDR2 is FQGNSA in the germline V gene. As DNA, the CDR3 is TGTGCCAGCAGCAAACCGGGGCAAGAGACCCAGTACTTC. It translates to CASSKPGQETQYF.

This clonotype has just a few counts. The J gene is TRBJ2-2, the V gene TRBV7-2; D uncertain. Per germline, CDR1 SGHTA and CDR2 FQGNSA. The CDR3 is 13 amino acids. The V end was cut by 1 base, the J end by 6 bases, with 6 bases between. The CDR3 DNA follows: TGTGCCAGCAGCTTAGGGTGGCCCGGGGAGCTGTTTTTT. Translating gives CASSLGWPGELFF.

This clonotype was found a few times. The chain links TRBV11-2 to TRBJ2-7, with 8 bases aligning to TRBD2. This CDR3 comprises 15 residues. V was pared by 6 bases and J by 1 base, with 8 bases of the junction left unmatched. Germline lookup yields CDR1 SGHAT and CDR2 FQNNGV. In DNA, the CDR3 is TGTGCCAGCAGTTTCTCGGCGGGGGGTTCCTACGAGCAGTACTTC. Residues: CASSFSAGGSYEQYF.

This clonotype has just a few counts. V usage is TRBV6-5 and J usage is TRBJ2-5; 9 bases agree with TRBD1. The CDR3 is made up of 15 amino acids. The V gene's germline CDR1 is MNHEY and CDR2 SVGAGI. V was clipped by 7 bases and J by 5 bases; unmatched bases: 11. CDR3 nucleotides: TGTGCCAGCACCGGAACACAGGGGGCAAGTGAGACCCAGTACTTC. It specifies CASTGTQGASETQYF.

This clonotype was counted between two and nine times. The chain couples TRBV5-8 to TRBJ1-5; D is perhaps TRBD1 (6 bases). The germline V gene has CDR1 SGHTS and CDR2 YDEGEE. Trimming removed 4 bases from V and 7 bases from J, with 18 bases in between. The CDR3 loop spans 15 amino acids. The CDR3 reads CASSRTTGGVQPQHF. Here the CDR3 DNA reads TGTGCCAGCAGCCGTACGACAGGAGGGGTACAGCCCCAGCATTTT.

In this sample, this clonotype turned up many times. The rearrangement links TRBV2 to TRBJ2-7; D gene uncertain. CDR3 length equals 13 residues. V was cut by 7 bases and J by 6 bases, with 16 bases left in between. The germline CDR1 and CDR2 sequences are SNHLY and FYNNEI. CDR3 sequence reads: CASTQLTNSEQYF. As DNA, the CDR3 is TGTGCCAGCACCCAACTAACTAATTCCGAGCAGTACTTC.

This clonotype was detected only a few times. This rearrangement joins TRBV6-7 to TRBJ1-1, with D unclear. TRBV6-7 is noted as an ORF with a role that remains uncertain. V lost 7 bases and J 3 bases, leaving 18 bases between the germline ends. The CDR3 is 15 residues long. CDR3 sequence reads: CASTSPRGLDTEAFF. The CDR3 DNA follows: TGTGCCAGCACCTCCCCCCGAGGTTTGGACACTGAAGCTTTCTTT.

The DNA of the CDR3 is TGTGCCAGCAGTTTAGTTCCGGATTACGAGCAGTACTTC. It yields the protein CASSLVPDYEQYF. This rearrangement joins TRBV12-3 or TRBV12-4 to TRBJ2-7; D gene uncertain. V shed 1 base and J shed 4 bases, with 8 bases lying between them. The CDR3 is 13 amino acids.

V usage is TRBV5-1 and J usage is TRBJ1-1; D call uncertain. Germline V gives CDR1 SGHRS, CDR2 YFSETQ. V was trimmed by 4 bases and J by 0 bases, leaving 10 bases between them. This CDR3 spans 14 amino acids. CDR3 DNA: TGCGCCAGCAGCCCCCGCTCCCTGAACACTGAAGCTTTCTTT. Amino acid sequence: CASSPRSLNTEAFF.